These 2 T cell receptor beta chains share one sample of origin, sequenced in a study of T cells in Graves' hyperthyroidism and ophthalmopathy. TCR beta CDR3 sequences were amplified from RNA transcripts. A set of HTBI primers served as the primers for a first-round RT-PCR of the TCR CDR3. TCRdb passed the multiplex PCR reads through MiXCR, listing each CDR3 protein once. Here the sample spans around 610,000 distinct CDR3 sequences, approximately 14% being singletons. Sequencing was carried out using blood. The receptors shown here come from a woman aged 35 to 49 with Graves' ophthalmopathy.

This clonotype was detected only a few times. The chain joins TRBV30 to TRBJ2-2; a possible D gene is TRBD1 (7 bases). Germline V gene lookup returns CDR1 GTSNPN and CDR2 SVGIG (reference sequence). CDR3 length: 15 amino acids. V dropped 2 bases and J dropped 5 bases, with 15 bases sitting between them. CDR3 DNA sequence: TGTGCCTGGAGTCTCCAGGGGGGATGGACCGGGGAGCTGTTTTTT. Amino acid sequence: CAWSLQGGWTGELFF.

Ten or more counts support this clonotype. The genes are TRBV12-3 or TRBV12-4 and TRBJ2-7; 8 positions match TRBD2. V lost 5 bases to trimming and J lost 6 bases; unmatched junction nucleotides: 6. The CDR3 has 13 amino acids. This CDR3 reads CASSLKRESEQYF. CDR3 nucleotide sequence: TGTGCCAGCAGTCTAAAGCGGGAGAGCGAGCAGTACTTC.